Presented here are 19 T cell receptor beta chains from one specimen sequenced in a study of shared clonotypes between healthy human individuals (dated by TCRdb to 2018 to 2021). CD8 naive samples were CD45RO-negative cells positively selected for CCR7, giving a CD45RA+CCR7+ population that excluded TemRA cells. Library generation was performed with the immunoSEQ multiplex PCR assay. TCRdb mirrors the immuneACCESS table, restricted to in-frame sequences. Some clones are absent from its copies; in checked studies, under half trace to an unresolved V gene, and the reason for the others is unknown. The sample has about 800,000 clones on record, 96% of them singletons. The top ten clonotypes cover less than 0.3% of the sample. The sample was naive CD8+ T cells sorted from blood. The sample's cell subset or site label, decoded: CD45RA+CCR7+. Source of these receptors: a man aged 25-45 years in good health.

For the CDR3, the DNA is TGTGCCAGCAGCCCTGAGGACAGTCTCATGGGGGGGATCTACGAGCAGTACTTC. Its translation is CASSPEDSLMGGIYEQYF. V and J are TRBV7-8 and TRBJ2-7; D is perhaps TRBD2 (7 bases). CDR1 and CDR2 from the germline V gene are SGHVS and FQNEAQ. Trimming stripped 5 bases from V and 3 bases from J, with 26 bases between. The CDR3 is made up of 18 amino acids.

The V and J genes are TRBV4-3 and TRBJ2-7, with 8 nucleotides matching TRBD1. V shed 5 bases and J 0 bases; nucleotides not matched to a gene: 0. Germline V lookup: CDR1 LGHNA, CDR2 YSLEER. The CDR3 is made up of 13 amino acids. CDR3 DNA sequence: TGCGCCAGCAGCGGGACAGGCTCCTACGAGCAGTACTTC. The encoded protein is CASSGTGSYEQYF.

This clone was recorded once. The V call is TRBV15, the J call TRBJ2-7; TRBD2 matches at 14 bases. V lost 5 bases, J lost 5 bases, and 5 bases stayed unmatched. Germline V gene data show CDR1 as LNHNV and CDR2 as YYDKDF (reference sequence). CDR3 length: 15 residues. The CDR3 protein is CATSGTSGRVDEQYF. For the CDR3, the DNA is TGTGCCACCAGCGGGACTAGCGGGAGAGTGGACGAGCAGTACTTC.

In nucleotides, the CDR3 is TGCGCCAGCATCGAGACTAGCGGGAGCAAGCAGTTCTTC. This gives the protein CASIETSGSKQFF. The V gene is TRBV10-2, the J gene TRBJ2-1; 12 bases line up with TRBD2. The germline gives CDR1 WSHSY, CDR2 SAAADI. V trimming: 7 bases; J trimming: 11 bases; junction bases outside the gene matches: 6. The length of the CDR3 is 13 residues.

The CDR3 loop reads CASSLAGAGANVLTF. CDR3 nucleotide sequence: TGTGCCAGCAGCTTAGCCGGGGCTGGGGCCAACGTCCTGACTTTC. This chain joins TRBV7-6 and TRBJ2-6, with D perhaps matching TRBD2 (5 bases). V dropped 0 bases and J dropped 2 bases, with 5 bases sitting between them. This CDR3 comprises 15 residues. CDR1 SGHVS and CDR2 FNYEAQ come from the germline V gene.

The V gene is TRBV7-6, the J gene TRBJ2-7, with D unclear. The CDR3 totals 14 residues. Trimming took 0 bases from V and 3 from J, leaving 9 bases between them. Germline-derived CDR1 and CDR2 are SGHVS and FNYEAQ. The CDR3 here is CASSLAVGLYEQYF. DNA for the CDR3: TGTGCCAGCAGCTTAGCGGTGGGCCTCTACGAGCAGTACTTC.

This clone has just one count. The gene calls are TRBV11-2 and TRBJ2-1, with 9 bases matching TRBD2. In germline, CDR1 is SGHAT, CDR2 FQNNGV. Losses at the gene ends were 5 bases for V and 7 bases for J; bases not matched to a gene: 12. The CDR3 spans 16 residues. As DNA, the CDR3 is TGTGCCAGCAGCCTCCTGCCAGGGACTAGCTCGAATGAGCAGTTCTTC. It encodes CASSLLPGTSSNEQFF.

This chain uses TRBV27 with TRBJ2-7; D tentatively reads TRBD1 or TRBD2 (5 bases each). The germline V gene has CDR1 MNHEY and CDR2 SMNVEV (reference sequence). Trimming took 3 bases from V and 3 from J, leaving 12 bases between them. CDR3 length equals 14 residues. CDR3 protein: CASSFRGDLYEQYF. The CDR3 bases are TGTGCCAGCAGTTTCCGAGGGGACCTCTACGAGCAGTACTTC.

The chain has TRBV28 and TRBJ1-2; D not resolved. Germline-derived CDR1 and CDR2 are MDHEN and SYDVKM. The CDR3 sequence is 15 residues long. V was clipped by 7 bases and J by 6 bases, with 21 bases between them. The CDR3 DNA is TGTGCCAGCACCCTTAGGCGACCGCCGAGGGATGGCTACACCTTC. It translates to CASTLRRPPRDGYTF.

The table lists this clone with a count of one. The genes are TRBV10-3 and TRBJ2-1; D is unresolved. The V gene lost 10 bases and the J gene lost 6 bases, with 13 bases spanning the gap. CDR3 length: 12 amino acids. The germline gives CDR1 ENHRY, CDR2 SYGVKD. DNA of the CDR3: TGTGCCACCGGATCCAAGGGCAATGAGCAGTTCTTC. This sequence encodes CATGSKGNEQFF.

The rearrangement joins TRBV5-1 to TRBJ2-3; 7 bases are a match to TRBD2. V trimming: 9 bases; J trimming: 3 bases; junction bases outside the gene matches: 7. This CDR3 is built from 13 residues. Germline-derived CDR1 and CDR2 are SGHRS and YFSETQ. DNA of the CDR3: TGCGCCACACGAGGACTAGGAACAGATACGCAGTATTTT. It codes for CATRGLGTDTQYF.

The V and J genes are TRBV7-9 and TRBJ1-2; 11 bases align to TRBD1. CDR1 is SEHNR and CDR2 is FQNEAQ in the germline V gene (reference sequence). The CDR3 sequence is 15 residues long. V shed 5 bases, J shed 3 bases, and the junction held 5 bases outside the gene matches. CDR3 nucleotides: TGTGCCAGCAGCCCTGGACAGGGGGCTTACTATGGCTACACCTTC. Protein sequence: CASSPGQGAYYGYTF.

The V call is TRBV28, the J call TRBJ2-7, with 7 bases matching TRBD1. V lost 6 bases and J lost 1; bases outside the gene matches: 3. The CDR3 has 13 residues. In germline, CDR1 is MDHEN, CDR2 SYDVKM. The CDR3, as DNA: TGTGCCAGCAGGAAGACAGGGTCCTACGAGCAGTACTTC. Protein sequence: CASRKTGSYEQYF.

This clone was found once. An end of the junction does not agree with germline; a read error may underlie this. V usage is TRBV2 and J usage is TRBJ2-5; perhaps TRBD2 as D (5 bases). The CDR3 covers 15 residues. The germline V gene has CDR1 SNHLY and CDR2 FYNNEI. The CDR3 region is CASSATGYLQGTQYF. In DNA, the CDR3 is TGTGCCAGCAGTGCCACGGGATACCTCCAAGGGACCCAGTACTTC.

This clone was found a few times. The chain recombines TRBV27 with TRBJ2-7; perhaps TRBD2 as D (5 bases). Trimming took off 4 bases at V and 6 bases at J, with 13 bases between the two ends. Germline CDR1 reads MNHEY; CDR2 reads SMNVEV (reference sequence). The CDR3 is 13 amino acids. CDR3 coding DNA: TGTGCCAGCAGTTCCTCATCAGCGGCCGAGCAGTACTTC. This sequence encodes CASSSSSAAEQYF.

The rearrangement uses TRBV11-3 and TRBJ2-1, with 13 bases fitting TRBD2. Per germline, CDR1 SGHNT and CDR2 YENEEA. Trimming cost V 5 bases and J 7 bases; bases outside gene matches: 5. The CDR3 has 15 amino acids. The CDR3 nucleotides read TGTGCCAGCAGCCCAGGGACTAGCGGGATAAATGAGCAGTTCTTC. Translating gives CASSPGTSGINEQFF.

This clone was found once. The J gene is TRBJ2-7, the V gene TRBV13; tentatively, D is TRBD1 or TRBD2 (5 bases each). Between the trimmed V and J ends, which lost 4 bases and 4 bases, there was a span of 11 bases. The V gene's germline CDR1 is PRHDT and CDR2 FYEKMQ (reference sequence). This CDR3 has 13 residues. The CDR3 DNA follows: TGTGCCAGCAGCTATAGGGGAGTGTACGAGCAGTACTTC. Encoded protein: CASSYRGVYEQYF.

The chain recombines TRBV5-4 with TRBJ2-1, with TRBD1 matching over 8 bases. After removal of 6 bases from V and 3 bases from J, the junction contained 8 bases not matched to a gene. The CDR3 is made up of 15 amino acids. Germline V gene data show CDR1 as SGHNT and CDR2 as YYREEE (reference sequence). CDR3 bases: TGTGCCAGCACCACGGGACAGGAGAACTACAATGAGCAGTTCTTC. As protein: CASTTGQENYNEQFF.

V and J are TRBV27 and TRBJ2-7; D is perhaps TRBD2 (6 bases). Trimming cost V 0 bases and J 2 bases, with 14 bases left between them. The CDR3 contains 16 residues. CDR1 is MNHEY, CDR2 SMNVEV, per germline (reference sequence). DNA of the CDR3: TGTGCCAGCAGTTTATCCCCTGCGGGCGGGGCCTACGAGCAGTACTTC. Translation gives CASSLSPAGGAYEQYF.